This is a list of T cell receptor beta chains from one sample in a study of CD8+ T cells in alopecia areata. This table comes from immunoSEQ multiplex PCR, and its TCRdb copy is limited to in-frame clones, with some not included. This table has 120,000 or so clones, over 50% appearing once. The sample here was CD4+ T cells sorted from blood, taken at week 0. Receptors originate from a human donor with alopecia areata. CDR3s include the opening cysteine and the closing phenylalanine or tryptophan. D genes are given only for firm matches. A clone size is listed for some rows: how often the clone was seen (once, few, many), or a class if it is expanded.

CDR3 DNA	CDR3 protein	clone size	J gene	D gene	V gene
TGTGCCAGCAGCTTGGTCGGTCATGATAATTCACCCCTCCACTTT	CASSLVGHDNSPLHF	.	TRBJ1-6	.	TRBV5-6
TGTGCCAGCAGCTTAGCAGGGGGCCTCCAAGAGACCCAGTACTTC	CASSLAGGLQETQYF	few	TRBJ2-5	TRBD1	TRBV7-2
TGTGCCTGGAGTCGGGGATACAATGAGCAGTTCTTC	CAWSRGYNEQFF	.	TRBJ2-1	.	TRBV30
TGTGCCAGCAGTAACGTTCGGGCCGATGAAGCTTTCTTT	CASSNVRADEAFF	once	TRBJ1-1	.	TRBV27
TGTGCCAGCAGAACGGGACCGCCGTATGGCTACACCTTC	CASRTGPPYGYTF	.	TRBJ1-2	.	TRBV28
TGCGCCAGCAGCTTGGCCGCAGGGAGCACTGAAGCTTTCTTT	CASSLAAGSTEAFF	.	TRBJ1-1	.	TRBV5-1
TGTGCCAGCAGTAACAGGGGAGGTGAAAAACTGTTTTTT	CASSNRGGEKLFF	.	TRBJ1-4	TRBD1	TRBV28
TGTGCCAGCAGCCCGGGACTAGCGGCAACCTACGAGCAGTACTTC	CASSPGLAATYEQYF	.	TRBJ2-7	TRBD2	TRBV5-4
TGCGCCAGCAGGGGTGACTGGAGAGGAGCAGATACGCAGTATTTT	CASRGDWRGADTQYF	.	TRBJ2-3	.	TRBV5-1
TGTGCCAGCTCATCGACTGCCGGGACAGGGGACACAGATACGCAGTATTTT	CASSSTAGTGDTDTQYF	.	TRBJ2-3	TRBD1	TRBV18
TGTGCCAGCAGCGTAGGAGGGCAGGAGGATTCACCCCTCCACTTT	CASSVGGQEDSPLHF	.	TRBJ1-6	.	TRBV9
TGCAGCGTTGTAGTTGTGCGGGGGGTAGATGAGCAGTTCTTC	CSVVVVRGVDEQFF	few	TRBJ2-1	TRBD2	TRBV29-1
TGTGCCAGCGGAGAACACAGGTTTCGGTACTTC	CASGEHRFRYF	.	TRBJ2-7	.	TRBV27
TGTGCCAGCAGCCAAGTCGGAGGCAAGCAGACCTTC	CASSQVGGKQTF	.	TRBJ1-2	.	TRBV14
TGTGCCAGCAGTGAGAGGGACGGCGGAGCTTTCTTT	CASSERDGGAFF	.	TRBJ1-1	.	TRBV2
TGTGCCTGGAGTGTATTGCGACAGGCTAACACCGGGGAGCTGTTTTTT	CAWSVLRQANTGELFF	once	TRBJ2-2	.	TRBV30
TGCGCCAGCAGCTTGATGACTAGCACAGATACGCAGTATTTT	CASSLMTSTDTQYF	.	TRBJ2-3	.	TRBV5-1
TGCGCCAGCAGCCAAGACTACGTTCTAGCGCAATACAATGAGCAGTTCTTC	CASSQDYVLAQYNEQFF	.	TRBJ2-1	.	TRBV4-1
TGTGCCAGCAGCTTAGGCAGGGAGAATGAGCAGTTCTTC	CASSLGRENEQFF	few	TRBJ2-1	.	TRBV7-7
TGTGCCAGCAGTCAGACCGGGCCTTTCTACGAGCAGTACTTC	CASSQTGPFYEQYF	.	TRBJ2-7	.	TRBV7-2
TGTGCCAGCAGCGAACTAGCGAACCTAGCCAAAAACATTCAGTACTTC	CASSELANLAKNIQYF	.	TRBJ2-4	TRBD2	TRBV6-1
TGTGCCAGCAGTTTAACCCGAGGGAAGGGCAATCAGCCCCAGCATTTT	CASSLTRGKGNQPQHF	.	TRBJ1-5	.	TRBV28
TGTGCCAGCAGTTTGCACAAGAATAGCAATCAGCCCCAGCATTTT	CASSLHKNSNQPQHF	.	TRBJ1-5	.	TRBV28